What follows is one TCR beta chain and its context. The antigen remains unidentified. Only in-frame clones appear in the TCRdb table, and some are missing; sequencing was by immunoSEQ multiplex PCR. The sample has 230,000 or so clones, approximately 65% seen once; the top ten hold 11%. The CDR3 runs to 12 residues. The germline V gene has CDR1 MGHDK and CDR2 SYGVNS. V was pared by 8 bases and J by 2 bases, with 10 bases between. This record comes from a study of shared clonotypes between healthy human individuals. Findings and caveats of the study: An effect of sequencing depth on clonotype sharing among donors was expected. A handful of donors showed sharing of roughly 5% of naive CD4 clonotypes.

Only Caucasian adults living in Nashville, Tennessee made up the donor group. The receptor was derived from a man younger than 40 in good health. This chain joins TRBV25-1 and TRBJ2-7, with D perhaps TRBD2 (5 bases). Sequencing was carried out using memory CD4+ T cells sorted from blood. The subset denotes: CD45RA-negative fraction. The DNA for the CDR3 is TGTGCCAGCTCTGCGGGTACCTACGAGCAGTACTTC. Translating gives CASSAGTYEQYF.